The T cell receptor beta chain under discussion was sequenced for a study of shared clonotypes between healthy human individuals. The input for sorted-subset replicate PCRs was around 0.2 ug DNA, around 30,000 T cell genomes. Using immunoSEQ multiplex PCR, the repertoire was profiled, and TCRdb retains in-frame clones only, with some absent. The table lists 2 million to 2.5 million clones, almost 96% of them singletons. Nashville, Tennessee was home to all donors, each a Caucasian adult. A word on this clone: Its antigen is unknown.

CDR3 length equals 18 residues. Germline assignment: CDR1 SEHNR and CDR2 FQNEAQ (reference sequence). Trimming cost V 5 bases and J 0 bases; bases outside gene matches: 10. The study, taken as a whole, reports: Among a handful of donors, about 5% of naive CD4 clonotypes were found in common.

The sequence was collected from a man aged 18 to 29 in good health. Sequencing was carried out using naive CD4+ T cells sorted from blood. The subset denotes: CD45RA+ positively selected. V gene TRBV7-9 combines with J gene TRBJ1-3; 10 bases match TRBD1. The CDR3 sequence: CASSPRGQGTDSGNTIYF. In DNA form, the CDR3 reads TGTGCCAGCAGCCCCCGGGGACAGGGGACGGACTCTGGAAACACCATATATTTT.